One and the same sample provided the 27 T cell receptor beta chains below, sequenced in a study of blood T cell repertoires in COVID-19 (TCRdb year 2020). To prepare the library, the immunoSEQ multiplex PCR assay was applied. Held by TCRdb, this immuneACCESS table contains in-frame sequences only and omits some clones. Under half of the omission traces to an unresolved V gene where checked; the cause of the rest is unknown. The sample has 45,000 to 60,000 clones on record, approximately 91% of them singletons. The ten largest clones represent more than 2.5% of the sample. The source material was peripheral blood. Source of these receptors: a man aged 45-65 years with active COVID-19.

The chain has TRBV18 and TRBJ2-7; TRBD1 matches 7 bases. The germline CDR1 and CDR2 sequences are KGHSH and LQKENI. The length of the CDR3 is 15 residues. Trimming took 2 bases from V and 2 from J; bases not matched to a gene: 6. CDR3 residues: CASSPGRTGAYEQYF. The CDR3 DNA sequence: TGTGCCAGCTCACCAGGTAGGACAGGAGCCTACGAGCAGTACTTC.

The chain couples TRBV5-4 to TRBJ2-1, with 11 bases that match TRBD2. V trimming: 5 bases; J trimming: 10 bases; junction bases outside the gene matches: 11. Germline-derived CDR1 and CDR2 are SGHNT and YYREEE (reference sequence). This CDR3 contains 15 residues. As DNA, the CDR3 is TGTGCCAGCAGAACCGGGACTAGCGGCCTTGGGGAGCAGTTCTTC. Translation: CASRTGTSGLGEQFF.

The chain is built from TRBV10-3 and TRBJ1-2; 8 nucleotides align to TRBD1. V lost 8 bases and J lost 8; bases outside the gene matches: 16. Per the germline V gene, CDR1 is ENHRY and CDR2 is SYGVKD. The CDR3 is made up of 15 amino acids. CDR3 protein: CAISGPLRGREGYTF. The CDR3 bases are TGTGCCATCTCTGGGCCGCTCAGGGGGCGCGAGGGCTACACCTTC.

This clone was counted once. The chain's CDR3 is CASSLSGTVTYNEQFF. The CDR3 DNA follows: TGTGCCAGCAGCTTATCAGGGACAGTCACTTACAATGAGCAGTTCTTC. This chain connects TRBV7-3 to TRBJ2-1; TRBD1 aligns across 7 bases. J gave up 4 bases and V 2 bases, and 8 bases lay outside the gene matches. Germline loops: CDR1 SGHTA, CDR2 FQGTGA. The CDR3 is 16 amino acids.

Only one count was recorded for this clone. V gene TRBV18 combines with J gene TRBJ1-4, with TRBD1 identical over 9 bases. The CDR3 has 14 amino acids. With V trimmed by 3 bases and J by 7 bases, 3 bases remained unmatched. Per germline, CDR1 KGHSH and CDR2 LQKENI. CDR3 sequence reads: CASSPGTGREKLFF. CDR3 DNA: TGTGCCAGCTCACCCGGGACAGGGCGTGAAAAACTGTTTTTT.

The V gene is TRBV5-1, the J gene TRBJ2-1, with D perhaps matching TRBD2 (6 bases). Germline CDR1 SGHRS, CDR2 YFSETQ. This CDR3 has 14 residues. Trimming removed 1 base at V and 8 bases at J, with 13 bases between. The CDR3, as DNA: TGCGCCAGCAGCTTGACGGCGGGACGCTATGAGCAGTTCTTC. It specifies CASSLTAGRYEQFF.

The CDR3 nucleotides read TGTGCCAGCAGCTTCGGAACGGGTAAAGCTTTCTTT. Its translation is CASSFGTGKAFF. The gene calls are TRBV7-3 and TRBJ1-1; D unclear. The germline gives CDR1 SGHTA, CDR2 FQGTGA. CDR3 size: 12 residues. Trimming took off 3 bases at V and 9 bases at J, with 11 bases between the two ends. Variable domain in full (rest from reference TRBV7-3 and TRBJ1-1): GAGVSQTPSNKVTEKGKYVELRCDPISGHTALYWYRQSLGQGPEFLIYFQGTGAADDSGLPNDRFFAVRPEGSVSTLKIQRTERGDSAVYLCASSFGTGKAFFGQGTRLTVV.

The chain joins TRBV5-8 to TRBJ1-1; D call uncertain. The CDR3 length is 13 residues. Per germline, CDR1 SGHTS and CDR2 YDEGEE. Trimming took off 1 base at V and 1 base at J, with 5 bases between the two ends. The CDR3 spells CASSLYRNTEAFF. The CDR3 DNA sequence: TGTGCCAGCAGCTTGTACAGGAACACTGAAGCTTTCTTT.

This clone has just one count. DNA of the CDR3: TGTGCCAGCAGCTCCCAGGGCACGAACACTGAAGCTTTCTTT. It yields the protein CASSSQGTNTEAFF. The chain employs TRBV7-3 and TRBJ1-1; TRBD1 might be the D (5 bases). V was trimmed by 4 bases and J by 1 base, leaving 10 bases between them. The CDR3 loop spans 14 amino acids. Per germline, CDR1 SGHTA and CDR2 FQGTGA.

This chain connects TRBV27 to TRBJ2-1; 9 bases line up with TRBD2. The CDR3 is made up of 16 amino acids. V lost 5 bases and J lost 10; bases outside the gene matches: 15. Germline CDR1 MNHEY, CDR2 SMNVEV (reference sequence). CDR3 in amino acids: CASSREGLAGRWEQFF. DNA for the CDR3: TGTGCCAGCAGTCGAGAGGGGCTAGCGGGAAGGTGGGAGCAGTTCTTC.

V is TRBV6-6 and J is TRBJ1-2, with TRBD1 identical over 7 bases. V lost 5 bases, J lost 4 bases, and 7 bases stayed unmatched. Germline V gene data show CDR1 as MNHNY and CDR2 as SVGAGI (reference sequence). This CDR3 comprises 14 residues. The DNA for the CDR3 is TGTGCCAGCAGTCCCGCACAGGGGCTCTATGGCTACACCTTC. Residues: CASSPAQGLYGYTF.

The chain employs TRBV28 and TRBJ1-4; 8 bases are a match to TRBD1. Losses at the gene ends were 5 bases for V and 7 bases for J; bases not matched to a gene: 6. CDR1 is MDHEN, CDR2 SYDVKM, per germline. This CDR3 is built from 14 residues. Here the CDR3 reads CASSAGGLVEKLFF. CDR3 DNA sequence: TGTGCCAGCAGTGCAGGGGGCTTGGTTGAAAAACTGTTTTTT.

The chain has TRBV7-9 and TRBJ2-3; D not resolved. The germline V gene encodes CDR1 SEHNR and CDR2 FQNEAQ (reference sequence). The CDR3 is 16 residues long. Trimming took 5 bases from V and 0 from J, leaving 15 bases between them. DNA for the CDR3: TGTGCCAGCAGCCCTCTTGCGTTCTCTAGCACAGATACGCAGTATTTT. Residues: CASSPLAFSSTDTQYF.

V and J are TRBV5-1 and TRBJ2-1; D ambiguous. Germline CDR1 reads SGHRS; CDR2 reads YFSETQ. The CDR3 contains 16 residues. The V end lost 0 bases, the J end lost 6 bases, and 16 bases lay between the germline ends. The CDR3 spells CASSLDPPARSNEQFF. In DNA form, the CDR3 reads TGCGCCAGCAGCTTGGATCCTCCAGCGAGGAGCAATGAGCAGTTCTTC.

The chain couples TRBV11-2 to TRBJ2-1; D unclear. The CDR3 contains 11 residues. The germline gives CDR1 SGHAT, CDR2 FQNNGV. The ends were cut back, 2 bases at V and 9 bases at J, with 5 bases in the middle. CDR3 region: CASSLYSEQFF. DNA for the CDR3: TGTGCCAGCAGCTTATATAGTGAGCAGTTCTTC.

The sample holds one count of this clone. The V gene is TRBV4-3, the J gene TRBJ2-2; 9 bases match TRBD1. V lost 1 base and J lost 6; bases outside the gene matches: 6. CDR1 and CDR2 from the germline V gene are LGHNA and YSLEER. CDR3 size: 16 residues. CDR3 sequence (DNA): TGCGCCAGCAGCCAAGGTCGGACAGGGGATTCCGGGGAGCTGTTTTTT. This sequence encodes CASSQGRTGDSGELFF.

This clone showed up just once. V and J are TRBV15 and TRBJ2-1; 9 positions agree with TRBD2. The ends lost 1 base at V and 2 bases at J; junction bases unmatched: 3. The CDR3 runs 16 residues. Germline CDR1 and CDR2: LNHNV and YYDKDF (reference sequence). This chain's CDR3 is CATSRVRGGTYNEQFF. DNA for the CDR3: TGTGCCACCAGCAGAGTGCGGGGGGGCACCTACAATGAGCAGTTCTTC. Combining the CDR3 with reference TRBV15 and TRBJ2-1 gives the whole variable domain DAMVIQNPRYQVTQFGKPVTLSCSQTLNHNVMYWYQQKSSQAPKLLFHYYDKDFNNEADTPDNFQSRRPNTSFCFLDIRSPGLGDTAMYLCATSRVRGGTYNEQFFGPGTRLTVL.

V is TRBV6-5 and J is TRBJ2-7; 9 nucleotides align to TRBD2. The CDR3 length is 14 residues. Germline CDR1 is MNHEY and CDR2 is SVGAGI. Trimming removed 5 bases from V and 6 bases from J; junction bases left unmatched: 8. CDR3: CASSPSGRRREQYV. The CDR3 nucleotides read TGTGCCAGCAGTCCCAGCGGGAGGAGACGCGAGCAGTACGTC.

The chain joins TRBV6-6 to TRBJ2-2; D remains ambiguous. The V gene's germline CDR1 is MNHNY and CDR2 SVGAGI (reference sequence). The CDR3 runs to 11 residues. Between the trimmed V and J ends, which lost 10 bases and 8 bases, there was a span of 11 bases. The DNA of the CDR3 is TGTGCCATCTCCCCCTCGGGGGAGCTGTTTTTT. This gives the protein CAISPSGELFF.

A few counts support this clone. The rearrangement uses TRBV5-1 and TRBJ2-1; D possibly corresponds to TRBD2 (6 bases). Trimming removed 4 bases at V and 6 bases at J, with 17 bases between. Germline CDR1 and CDR2: SGHRS and YFSETQ. The CDR3 sequence is 15 residues long. CDR3 nucleotides: TGCGCCAGCAGCCGAATCCGGGACTCCAGCAATGAGCAGTTCTTC. It codes for CASSRIRDSSNEQFF. The whole variable domain, remainder taken from reference TRBV5-1 and TRBJ2-1, is KAGVTQTPRYLIKTRGQQVTLSCSPISGHRSVSWYQQTPGQGLQFLFEYFSETQRNKGNFPGRFSGRQFSNSRSEMNVSTLELGDSALYLCASSRIRDSSNEQFFGPGTRLTVL.

This rearrangement joins TRBV11-3 to TRBJ1-3, with unresolved D. Looked up from germline, CDR1 is SGHNT and CDR2 is YENEEA. The CDR3 consists of 16 residues. With 1 base removed from V and 0 bases from J, the gap between germline ends came to 10 bases. For the CDR3, the DNA is TGTGCCAGCAGCTTAGGTGGAGGAGTCTCTGGAAACACCATATATTTT. This encodes CASSLGGGVSGNTIYF.

V usage is TRBV5-6 and J usage is TRBJ1-1; D call uncertain. V gave up 0 bases and J gave up 4 bases, with 7 bases separating them. The germline V gene encodes CDR1 SGHDT and CDR2 YYEEEE. The CDR3 loop spans 13 amino acids. For the CDR3, the DNA is TGTGCCAGCAGCTTGGGGGCCATCACTGAAGCTTTCTTT. Translation: CASSLGAITEAFF.

The CDR3 bases are TGTGCCAGCAGCCAAACAGGGGGTTACGGCTACACCTTC. Encoded protein: CASSQTGGYGYTF. The rearrangement uses TRBV11-2 and TRBJ1-2; 8 bases align to TRBD1. After removal of 5 bases from V and 8 bases from J, the junction contained 7 bases not matched to a gene. Germline CDR1 SGHAT, CDR2 FQNNGV. This CDR3 contains 13 residues.

The V call is TRBV5-1, the J call TRBJ1-6, with D maybe TRBD1 (6 bases). The CDR3 has 15 amino acids. CDR1 is SGHRS, CDR2 YFSETQ, per germline. Trimming left V 2 bases short and J 7 bases short, with 13 bases between. CDR3 residues: CASSFDRFGNSPLHF. The CDR3 DNA follows: TGCGCCAGCAGCTTCGACAGGTTTGGGAATTCACCCCTCCACTTT. The full variable domain, rest sourced from reference TRBV5-1 and TRBJ1-6, is KAGVTQTPRYLIKTRGQQVTLSCSPISGHRSVSWYQQTPGQGLQFLFEYFSETQRNKGNFPGRFSGRQFSNSRSEMNVSTLELGDSALYLCASSFDRFGNSPLHFGNGTRLTVT.

This chain links TRBV7-8 with TRBJ2-3; 8 positions match TRBD1. CDR1 is SGHVS, CDR2 FQNEAQ, per germline. The CDR3 runs 14 residues. V lost 7 bases and J lost 3; bases outside the gene matches: 6. The CDR3 reads CASTRGLGTDTQYF. The CDR3 DNA reads TGTGCCAGCACCAGGGGGCTTGGTACAGATACGCAGTATTTT.

V usage is TRBV6-5 and J usage is TRBJ1-1; no firm D call. Germline loops: CDR1 MNHEY, CDR2 SVGAGI. The CDR3 runs 12 residues. The V gene lost 6 bases and the J gene lost 4 bases, with 9 bases spanning the gap. CDR3: CASRTGGTEAFF. The CDR3 DNA is TGTGCCAGCAGAACGGGTGGCACTGAAGCTTTCTTT.

The sample holds a few counts of this clone. The chain employs TRBV11-3 and TRBJ2-3, with 8 positions matching TRBD2. The CDR3 contains 16 residues. Looked up from germline, CDR1 is SGHNT and CDR2 is YENEEA. With 1 base clipped from V and 1 base from J, the junction kept 4 bases outside the gene matches. The CDR3 coding sequence is TGTGCCAGCAGCTTAGCGGGGGGGGCGGGCACAGATACGCAGTATTTT. Its protein is CASSLAGGAGTDTQYF.